This T cell receptor (beta chain) was identified during a study of cytomegalovirus exposure and HLA in healthy donors. About the study: An earlier analysis found 117 million unique TCR beta sequences from about 190 million T cells. There were about 85 million unique TCRs (from HLA-typed donors) in an early data release.

PCR amplification relied on 60 Vbeta primers (plus 13 Jbeta primers). Sequencing was performed with immunoSEQ multiplex PCR; in TCRdb, only in-frame clones are kept and a portion is missing. This table has around 180,000 clones, about 80% appearing once. Study-level findings and limits: Data from an earlier analysis indicated that most TCR beta V segments were productive either about 87% or about 30% of the time.

On this clone itself: What it binds is unknown. This specimen includes other DNA sequences encoding the same CDR3.

Trimming removed 4 bases from V and 6 bases from J, with 7 bases in between. The CDR3 has 13 amino acids. Germline values: CDR1 SNHLY, CDR2 FYNNEI. This TCR derives from a woman between 18 and 29 years old in good health and CMV-seropositive. Sequences were obtained from PBMCs. This sequence joins TRBV2 and TRBJ1-6, with a possible D match to TRBD1 (6 bases). The CDR3, as DNA: TGTGCCAGCAGTGGGACAGCTAATTCACCCCTCCACTTT. Its translation is CASSGTANSPLHF.